Included here is one TCR beta chain sequence, with context. Germline V gives CDR1 MNHEY, CDR2 SVGAGI. The CDR3 runs 14 residues. Trimming took 6 bases from V and 0 from J, leaving 12 bases between them. The record originates from a study of OX40 agonist ivuxolimab in advanced cancers. TCRdb's copy holds only in-frame clones and misses some; the assay was immunoSEQ multiplex PCR. The sample shows approximately 68,000 clones, 80% to 95% of them seen only once. Sequencing used CD4+ or CD8+ T cells sorted from blood, obtained in a trial of the OX40 agonist ivuxolimab. The TCR was taken from an adult with an advanced solid tumor such as melanoma, head and neck, liver or kidney cancer. The chain is built from TRBV6-5 and TRBJ2-7; weak D call: TRBD2 (6 bases). The CDR3 sequence: CASRLAASSYEQYF. Written as DNA, the CDR3 is TGTGCCAGCAGATTAGCGGCAAGCTCCTACGAGCAGTACTTC.